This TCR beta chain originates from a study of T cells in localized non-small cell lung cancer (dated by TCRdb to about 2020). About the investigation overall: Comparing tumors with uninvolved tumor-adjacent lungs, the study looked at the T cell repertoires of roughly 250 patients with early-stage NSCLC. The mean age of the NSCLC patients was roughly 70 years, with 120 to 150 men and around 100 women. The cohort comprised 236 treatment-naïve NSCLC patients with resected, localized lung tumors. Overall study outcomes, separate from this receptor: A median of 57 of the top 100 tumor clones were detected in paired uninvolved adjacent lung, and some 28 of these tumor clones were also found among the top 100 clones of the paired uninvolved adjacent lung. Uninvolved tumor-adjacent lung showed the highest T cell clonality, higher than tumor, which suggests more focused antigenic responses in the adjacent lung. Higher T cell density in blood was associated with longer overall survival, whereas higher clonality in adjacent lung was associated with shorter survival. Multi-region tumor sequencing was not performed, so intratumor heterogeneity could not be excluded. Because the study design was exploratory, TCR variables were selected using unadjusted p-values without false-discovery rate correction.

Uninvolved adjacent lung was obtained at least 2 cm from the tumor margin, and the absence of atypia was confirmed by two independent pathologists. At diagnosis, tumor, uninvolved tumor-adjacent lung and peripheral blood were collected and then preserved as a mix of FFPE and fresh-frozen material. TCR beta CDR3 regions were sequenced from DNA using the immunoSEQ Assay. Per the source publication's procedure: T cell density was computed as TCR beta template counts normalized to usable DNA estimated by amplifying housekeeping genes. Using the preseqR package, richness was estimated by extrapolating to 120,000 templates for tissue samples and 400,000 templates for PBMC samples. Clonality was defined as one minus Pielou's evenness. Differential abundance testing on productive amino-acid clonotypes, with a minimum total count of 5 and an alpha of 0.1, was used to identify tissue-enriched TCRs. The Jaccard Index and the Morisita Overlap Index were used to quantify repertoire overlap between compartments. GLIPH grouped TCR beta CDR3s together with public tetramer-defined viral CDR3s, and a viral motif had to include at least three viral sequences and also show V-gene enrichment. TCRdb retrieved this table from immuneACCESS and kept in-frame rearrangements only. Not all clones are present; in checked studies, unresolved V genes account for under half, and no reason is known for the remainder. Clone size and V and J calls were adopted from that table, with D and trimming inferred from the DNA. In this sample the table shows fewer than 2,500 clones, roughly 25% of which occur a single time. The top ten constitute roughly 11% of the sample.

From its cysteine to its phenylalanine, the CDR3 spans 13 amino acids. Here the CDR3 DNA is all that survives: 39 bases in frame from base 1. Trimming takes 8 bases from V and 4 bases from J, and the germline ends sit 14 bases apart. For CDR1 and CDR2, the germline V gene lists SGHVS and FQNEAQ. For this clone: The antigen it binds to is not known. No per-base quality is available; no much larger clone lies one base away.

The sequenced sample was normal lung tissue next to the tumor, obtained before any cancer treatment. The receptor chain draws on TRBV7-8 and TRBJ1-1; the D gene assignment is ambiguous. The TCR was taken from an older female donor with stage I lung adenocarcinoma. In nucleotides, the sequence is TGTGCCAGCGGTTCATGGGGTGCCACTGAAGCTTTCTTT. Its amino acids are CASGSWGATEAFF.